The 25 T cell receptor beta chains reported below all come from one sample, sequenced in a study of blood T cell repertoires in COVID-19. Generated by immunoSEQ multiplex PCR, the TCRdb table keeps only in-frame clones and is missing some. The sample records a few hundred thousand clones, approximately 92% being singletons. Sequencing input: peripheral blood. These receptors were collected from a woman aged 25 to 39 with COVID-19, enrolled during active disease.

V is TRBV7-8 and J is TRBJ2-3, with D hard to call. Germline V CDR1 and CDR2: SGHVS, FQNEAQ. The CDR3 runs 14 residues. The germline V and J ends were trimmed by 3 bases and 5 bases, with 12 bases remaining between them. The CDR3 bases are TGTGCCAGCAGCTTCGACTCGGCCGGAGATACGCAGTATTTT. It specifies CASSFDSAGDTQYF. The full variable domain, with the rest looked up from reference TRBV7-8 and TRBJ2-3, is GAGVSQSPRYKVAKRGQDVALRCDPISGHVSLFWYQQALGQGPEFLTYFQNEAQLDKSGLPSDRFFAERPEGSVSTLKIQRTQQEDSAVYLCASSFDSAGDTQYFGPGTRLTVL.

The chain uses TRBV19 and TRBJ1-1, with D unclear. The CDR3 length is 11 residues. In germline, CDR1 is LNHDA, CDR2 SQIVND (reference sequence). With 6 bases removed from V and 5 bases from J, the gap between germline ends came to 7 bases. CDR3 region: CASRLGTEAFF. The CDR3 nucleotides are TGTGCCAGTAGACTAGGAACTGAAGCTTTCTTT.

V usage is TRBV10-3 and J usage is TRBJ2-3; TRBD2 agrees at 8 bases. Germline V gene sequence: CDR1 ENHRY, CDR2 SYGVKD. The CDR3 has 13 amino acids. V was clipped by 7 bases and J by 5 bases; unmatched bases: 5. This CDR3 reads CAITAGGEDTQYF. The CDR3 region has the DNA TGTGCCATCACGGCGGGAGGTGAAGATACGCAGTATTTT.

The table lists this clone with a few counts. CDR3 sequence (DNA): TGCAGTGCTAGTGCCAGTTGGACAGGGTATGTCTATGGCTACACCTTC. It codes for CSASASWTGYVYGYTF. The chain links TRBV20-1 to TRBJ1-2; TRBD1 agrees at 8 bases. The CDR3 is 16 amino acids. Germline lookup yields CDR1 DFQATT and CDR2 SNEGSKA (reference sequence). The V segment lost 3 bases and the J segment 4 bases; nucleotides outside the gene matches: 13.

The chain uses TRBV5-1 and TRBJ2-5, with 8 bases that match TRBD2. V dropped 6 bases and J dropped 6; count of bases not matched to a gene: 4. The CDR3 covers 12 residues. Germline CDR1 and CDR2: SGHRS and YFSETQ. The CDR3 coding sequence is TGCGCCAGCAAGACTAGCGAACAGACCCAGTACTTC. Amino acid sequence: CASKTSEQTQYF.

The chain combines TRBV9 with TRBJ2-7; D is possibly TRBD1 (6 bases). The germline gives CDR1 SGDLS, CDR2 YYNGEE. CDR3 length equals 15 residues. The V and J ends lost 3 bases and 2 bases respectively, with 15 bases between them. This CDR3 is CASSETPGVPYEQYF. Written as DNA, the CDR3 is TGTGCCAGCAGCGAGACCCCAGGGGTCCCCTACGAGCAGTACTTC.

This rearrangement joins TRBV19 to TRBJ2-7; tentative D call: TRBD1 (6 bases). Per germline, CDR1 LNHDA and CDR2 SQIVND (reference sequence). CDR3 size: 12 residues. V was shortened by 6 bases and J by 7 bases, with 13 bases between the two germline ends. The CDR3 DNA sequence: TGTGCCAGTAGGGCCGAGACAGGAGAGCAGTACTTC. It yields the protein CASRAETGEQYF.

This clone is a singleton in its sample. The chain links TRBV10-2 to TRBJ2-7; a weak D match, TRBD1 (6 bases). The CDR3 contains 13 residues. Trimming removed 3 bases from V and 4 bases from J, with 10 bases in between. The germline CDR1 and CDR2 sequences are WSHSY and SAAADI. As DNA, the CDR3 is TGCGCCAGCAGTGAAAACAGGGTGTACGAGCAGTACTTC. Amino acids: CASSENRVYEQYF.

The gene calls are TRBV24-1 and TRBJ2-7; 10 positions agree with TRBD1. The CDR3 runs to 15 residues. The germline gives CDR1 KGHDR, CDR2 SFDVKD. V lost 4 bases, J lost 3 bases, and 5 bases stayed unmatched. The CDR3 DNA sequence: TGTGCCACCAGTGACCCGGGACAGGGGTTCTACGAGCAGTACTTC. Translated: CATSDPGQGFYEQYF.

Only one count was recorded for this clone. The V and J genes are TRBV28 and TRBJ1-4, with D perhaps TRBD1 (6 bases). Trimming removed 1 base from V and 8 bases from J, with 11 bases in between. This CDR3 has 14 amino acids. CDR1 and CDR2 (germline): MDHEN, SYDVKM. CDR3 bases: TGTGCCAGCAGTTTATACAGGGTTGACGAAAAACTGTTTTTT. Translation gives CASSLYRVDEKLFF.

This clone was observed once. This sequence joins TRBV5-4 and TRBJ2-7, with 8 bases fitting TRBD2. The CDR3 sequence is 17 residues long. Germline CDR1 reads SGHNT; CDR2 reads YYREEE (reference sequence). J was trimmed by 5 bases and V by 0 bases; bases with no gene match: 13. CDR3 sequence: CASSLVGRAPYVNEQYF. CDR3 in DNA: TGTGCCAGCAGCTTGGTCGGGAGGGCCCCCTACGTCAACGAGCAGTACTTC.

V and J are TRBV2 and TRBJ2-5, with a weak D call TRBD2 (5 bases). From germline, CDR1 is SNHLY and CDR2 FYNNEI. CDR3 size: 14 residues. The germline V and J ends were trimmed by 1 base and 3 bases, with 9 bases remaining between them. CDR3: CASSEVPGKETQYF. Written as DNA, the CDR3 is TGTGCCAGCAGTGAAGTCCCGGGGAAAGAGACCCAGTACTTC.

The V and J genes are TRBV7-6 and TRBJ2-7; a weak D match, TRBD1 (5 bases). Trimming cost V 3 bases and J 3 bases, with 9 bases left between them. CDR3 length equals 13 residues. Germline assignment: CDR1 SGHVS and CDR2 FNYEAQ. The CDR3: CASSLTDSYEQYF. DNA of the CDR3: TGTGCCAGCAGCTTGACTGACAGCTACGAGCAGTACTTC. Looking up the rest from reference TRBV7-6 and TRBJ2-7 gives the full variable domain: GAGVSQSPRYKVTKRGQDVALRCDPISGHVSLYWYRQALGQGPEFLTYFNYEAQQDKSGLPNDRFSAERPEGSISTLTIQRTEQRDSAMYRCASSLTDSYEQYFGPGTRLTVT.

In this sample, this clone turned up once. The chain carries TRBV5-6 and TRBJ1-3; a weak D match, TRBD1 (6 bases). Germline CDR1 and CDR2: SGHDT and YYEEEE. V lost 4 bases to trimming and J lost 0 bases, with 11 bases between them. This CDR3 has 15 amino acids. The CDR3 DNA is TGTGCCAGCAGCCCCGACAGGAGCTCTGGAAACACCATATATTTT. This sequence encodes CASSPDRSSGNTIYF.

The chain couples TRBV3-1 (or the pseudogene TRBV3-2) to TRBJ1-1; 8 nucleotides match TRBD1. Germline V lookup: CDR1 LGHDT, CDR2 YNNKEL (reference sequence). V lost 4 bases and J lost 7; bases outside the gene matches: 5. This CDR3 spans 13 amino acids. CDR3 nucleotides: TGTGCCAGCAGCCGGACAGGGAAGGATGAAGCTTTCTTT. As protein: CASSRTGKDEAFF.

CDR3 in amino acids: CASSLAMGQSSYEQYF. The CDR3 coding sequence is TGTGCCAGCAGCTTGGCCATGGGACAGAGCTCCTACGAGCAGTACTTC. The chain has TRBV5-5 and TRBJ2-7, with TRBD1 identical over 7 bases. Germline trimming cut 0 bases from V and 0 bases from J; bases unmatched to any gene: 6. This CDR3 spans 16 amino acids. In germline, CDR1 is SGHKS, CDR2 YYEKEE (reference sequence).

This clone has a single count. The rearrangement joins TRBV4-1 to TRBJ2-1, with D perhaps matching TRBD1 (5 bases). The V gene lost 1 base and the J gene lost 6 bases, with 19 bases spanning the gap. This CDR3 has 17 amino acids. Germline V lookup: CDR1 MGHRA, CDR2 YSYEKL. CDR3 sequence reads: CASSQAQGWKESNEQFF. The CDR3 nucleotides are TGCGCCAGCAGCCAAGCCCAGGGATGGAAAGAGAGCAATGAGCAGTTCTTC.

This chain's CDR3 is CASSKQGPAGETQYF. The DNA for the CDR3 is TGTGCCAGCAGTAAACAGGGGCCGGCGGGGGAGACCCAGTACTTC. The chain recombines TRBV27 with TRBJ2-5, with a weak D call TRBD1 (7 bases). The V end lost 5 bases, the J end lost 5 bases, and 18 bases lay between the germline ends. Germline CDR1 reads MNHEY; CDR2 reads SMNVEV (reference sequence). The CDR3 contains 15 residues.

As regards this clone: Its ends do not fully match the called genes, so a read error is possible. The rearrangement uses TRBV6-6 and TRBJ2-7; 12 bases map to TRBD2. The CDR3 is made up of 15 amino acids. Germline V gene sequence: CDR1 MNHNY, CDR2 SVGAGI (reference sequence). CDR3 protein: CASSSSSGTSGYFDF. CDR3 nucleotide sequence: TGTGCCAGCAGTTCCTCATCCGGGACTAGCGGGTACTTTGACTTC.

The J gene is TRBJ1-1, the V gene TRBV6-5, with D tentatively TRBD1 (5 bases). Trimming shortened V by 10 bases and J by 6 bases, and 21 bases separated the two germline ends. This CDR3 has 14 amino acids. Looked up from germline, CDR1 is MNHEY and CDR2 is SVGAGI. CDR3 sequence: CATINLGGVSEAFF. CDR3 sequence (DNA): TGTGCCACCATCAACCTGGGGGGGGTATCTGAAGCTTTCTTT.

This sequence joins TRBV30 and TRBJ1-4; 8 nucleotides line up with TRBD1. The length of the CDR3 is 13 residues. Germline values: CDR1 GTSNPN, CDR2 SVGIG (reference sequence). V trimming: 5 bases; J trimming: 6 bases; junction bases outside the gene matches: 5. As DNA, the CDR3 is TGTGCCTGGGGACAGGGCCGGGATGAAAAACTGTTTTTT. It is translated as CAWGQGRDEKLFF.

In this sample, this clone turned up a few times. As DNA, the CDR3 is TGCGCCAGCATAGAACTAGCGGGAGTTACCGGGGAGCTGTTTTTT. Protein sequence: CASIELAGVTGELFF. The chain joins TRBV5-1 to TRBJ2-2, with 11 bases identical to TRBD2. Unmatched junction bases numbered 6, after V lost 6 bases and J lost 5 bases. CDR1 is SGHRS and CDR2 is YFSETQ in the germline V gene. The CDR3 contains 15 residues.

V usage is TRBV6-2 or TRBV6-3 and J usage is TRBJ2-7; D gene ambiguous. Germline V gene sequence: CDR1 MNHEY, CDR2 SVGEGT. The CDR3 totals 15 residues. The V gene lost 2 bases and the J gene lost 4 bases, with 15 bases spanning the gap. DNA of the CDR3: TGTGCCAGCAGTTACCAGGCAAATTTTAAATACGAGCAGTACTTC. Its protein product is CASSYQANFKYEQYF.

The rearrangement links TRBV11-2 to TRBJ1-6; the match to TRBD1 covers 8 bases. Germline-derived CDR1 and CDR2 are SGHAT and FQNNGV. V lost 1 base, J lost 8 bases, and 1 base stayed unmatched. This CDR3 has 14 residues. The CDR3 is CASSLGQGHSPLHF. The CDR3 nucleotides read TGTGCCAGCAGCTTAGGACAGGGGCATTCACCCCTCCACTTT.

The rearrangement links TRBV5-1 to TRBJ1-1; weak D call: TRBD1 (6 bases). The CDR3 has 16 residues. Germline values: CDR1 SGHRS, CDR2 YFSETQ. With 0 bases removed from V and 10 bases from J, the gap between germline ends came to 22 bases. CDR3 in amino acids: CASSLAGGIEGGGAFF. CDR3 in DNA: TGCGCCAGCAGCTTGGCCGGTGGAATTGAGGGGGGGGGAGCTTTCTTT.